This is a list of T cell receptor beta chains from one sample in a study of a mutant IDH1 vaccine in newly diagnosed glioma. Sequencing used immunoSEQ multiplex PCR; TCRdb keeps in-frame clones, though not all of them. The sample records about 68,000 clones, almost 85% being singletons. Which antigens these TCRs recognize remains unknown. Sequenced here: PBMCs, sampled from a glioma patient whose treatment included an IDH1 peptide vaccine. The receptors come from a man between 18 and 29 years old with glioma. Both conserved end residues are part of each CDR3. D genes are given only for firm matches. A row's size may be missing; if present it is once, few, many or a size class.

J gene | clone size | D gene | V gene | CDR3 protein | CDR3 DNA
TRBJ2-3 | NA | NA | TRBV18 | CASSSLGGGTDTQYF | TGTGCCAGCTCATCACTAGGTGGAGGTACGGATACGCAGTATTTT
TRBJ1-1 | NA | NA | TRBV27 | CASSFIPGVGTEAFF | TGTGCCAGCAGTTTTATCCCCGGAGTGGGCACTGAAGCTTTCTTT
TRBJ1-2 | NA | TRBD1 | TRBV5-4 | CASSPGQGAGGYTF | TGTGCCAGCAGCCCCGGACAGGGGGCAGGAGGCTACACCTTC
TRBJ1-3 | NA | NA | TRBV5-1 | CASSLEGGNTIYF | TGCGCCAGCAGCCTGGAAGGTGGAAACACCATATATTTT
TRBJ1-3 | NA | NA | TRBV7-2 | CASSLVVRGVGNTIYF | TGTGCCAGCAGCTTAGTCGTAAGGGGAGTGGGAAACACCATATATTTT
TRBJ2-7 | NA | TRBD1 | TRBV4-3 | CASSPGQGDPSYEQYF | TGCGCCAGCAGCCCAGGACAGGGAGACCCCTCCTACGAGCAGTACTTC
TRBJ2-7 | NA | TRBD1 | TRBV6-6 | CASSYGTGGYEQYF | TGTGCCAGCAGTTACGGGACAGGGGGCTACGAGCAGTACTTC
TRBJ1-2 | once | NA | TRBV6-5 | CASSPGERVGGYTF | TGTGCCAGCAGCCCAGGGGAACGAGTGGGGGGCTACACCTTC
TRBJ2-7 | NA | TRBD2 | TRBV5-4 | CASSLIALAGSNYEQYF | TGTGCCAGCAGTTTGATCGCCCTAGCGGGGTCGAACTACGAGCAGTACTTC
TRBJ2-5 | NA | TRBD2 | TRBV15 | CATSSADSGGAEETQYF | TGTGCCACCAGCAGTGCAGATAGCGGGGGGGCTGAAGAGACCCAGTACTTC
TRBJ1-5 | few | NA | TRBV30 | CAWSVRGNQPQHF | TGTGCCTGGAGTGTACGGGGGAATCAGCCCCAGCATTTT
TRBJ2-7 | NA | TRBD1 | TRBV7-9 | CASSGTARSYEQYF | TGTGCCAGCAGCGGGACAGCGAGGTCCTACGAGCAGTACTTC
TRBJ1-2 | NA | TRBD1 | TRBV11-2 | CASSLGQGGYTF | TGTGCCAGCAGCTTGGGACAGGGTGGCTACACCTTC
TRBJ2-3 | NA | NA | TRBV13 | CASSWRAALTQYF | TGTGCCAGCAGTTGGCGGGCAGCACTTACGCAGTATTTT
TRBJ2-2 | once | TRBD2 | TRBV2 | CASRGTSGRLSGELFF | TGTGCCAGCAGAGGGACTAGCGGGAGGTTGTCCGGGGAGCTGTTTTTT
TRBJ1-1 | NA | NA | TRBV6-6 | CASRTGMGATEAFF | TGTGCCAGCAGAACAGGGATGGGTGCCACTGAAGCTTTCTTT
TRBJ2-5 | NA | TRBD1 | TRBV5-5 | CASSLSRTGRETQYF | TGTGCCAGCAGCTTGAGCCGGACAGGGCGTGAGACCCAGTACTTC
TRBJ2-5 | NA | NA | TRBV4-3 | CASSQGSGQIETQYF | TGCGCCAGCAGCCAAGGGTCGGGACAAATAGAGACCCAGTACTTC
TRBJ2-5 | once | NA | TRBV7-2 | CAKDAPASWQTQYF | TGTGCTAAAGATGCCCCGGCTAGCTGGCAGACCCAGTACTTC
TRBJ2-5 | NA | NA | TRBV7-2 | CASSLRGASDQETQYF | TGTGCCAGCAGCTTACGCGGGGCTTCGGACCAAGAGACCCAGTACTTC
TRBJ1-1 | NA | NA | TRBV5-1 | CASRGGGNTEAFF | TGCGCCAGCCGCGGCGGAGGGAACACTGAAGCTTTCTTT
TRBJ1-2 | NA | TRBD1 | TRBV4-1 | CASSQAGTGSNYGYTF | TGCGCCAGCAGCCAAGCCGGGACAGGGTCTAACTATGGCTACACCTTC
TRBJ2-2 | NA | NA | TRBV5-4 | CASSLLGGNTGELFF | TGTGCCAGCAGCTTACTAGGGGGGAACACCGGGGAGCTGTTTTTT
TRBJ2-1 | once | TRBD2 | TRBV6-5 | CASKTSGRAGEQFF | TGTGCCAGCAAGACTAGCGGGAGGGCCGGTGAGCAGTTCTTC
TRBJ2-7 | NA | TRBD2 | TRBV5-5 | CASSLGLAATYEQYF | TGTGCCAGCAGCTTGGGACTAGCGGCTACCTACGAGCAGTACTTC
TRBJ2-7 | NA | TRBD1 | TRBV5-1 | CASSTTGGAGEQYF | TGCGCCAGCAGCACGACAGGGGGCGCGGGGGAGCAGTACTTC
TRBJ2-4 | NA | NA | TRBV27 | CASSRTSGRSQYF | TGTGCCAGCAGTCGGACGTCAGGGCGGTCACAGTACTTC
TRBJ1-2 | NA | TRBD1 | TRBV4-3 | CASRHMGQGNYGYTF | TGCGCCAGCAGGCACATGGGACAGGGAAACTATGGCTACACCTTC
TRBJ2-7 | NA | NA | TRBV7-9 | CASSLRGGAYEQYF | TGTGCCAGCAGCTTACGAGGAGGGGCCTACGAGCAGTACTTC
TRBJ2-1 | NA | TRBD1 | TRBV4-3 | CASSQDIIRGQGPGEQFF | TGCGCCAGCAGCCAAGATATTATTAGAGGACAGGGCCCAGGAGAGCAGTTCTTC
TRBJ2-1 | medium-sized | TRBD1 | TRBV7-2 | CASSLIGGTGIYNEQFF | TGTGCCAGCAGCCTCATTGGCGGGACAGGCATCTACAATGAGCAGTTCTTC
TRBJ1-5 | once | TRBD1 | TRBV6-5 | CASSPNRGNQPQHF | TGTGCCAGCAGCCCGAACAGGGGGAATCAGCCCCAGCATTTT
TRBJ1-4 | NA | TRBD1 | TRBV7-8 | CASSSGTGRREKLFF | TGTGCCAGCAGCTCTGGGACAGGGCGTAGGGAAAAACTGTTTTTT
TRBJ2-1 | few | NA | TRBV5-4 | CASSITYNEQFF | TGTGCCAGCAGCATAACCTACAATGAGCAGTTCTTC
TRBJ1-2 | NA | NA | TRBV10-3 | CAISESGQGLNGYTF | TGTGCCATCAGTGAGTCGGGGCAGGGGCTAAATGGCTACACCTTC
TRBJ2-1 | NA | TRBD2 | TRBV28 | CASSPAGDWNEQFF | TGTGCCAGCAGTCCCGCGGGAGATTGGAATGAGCAGTTCTTC
TRBJ2-7 | NA | NA | TRBV7-2 | CASSLNRGYEQYF | TGTGCCAGCAGCTTAAATAGGGGCTACGAGCAGTACTTC
TRBJ2-1 | once | NA | TRBV4-1 | CASSLKIGGEQFF | TGCGCCAGCAGCCTGAAAATAGGGGGAGAGCAGTTCTTC
TRBJ1-1 | NA | NA | TRBV2 | CASSWRQRNTEAFF | TGTGCCAGCAGTTGGCGGCAGCGGAACACTGAAGCTTTCTTT
TRBJ2-2 | NA | NA | TRBV9 | CASSPIFNVVVTGELFF | TGTGCCAGCAGCCCTATTTTCAATGTGGTCGTCACCGGGGAGCTGTTTTTT
TRBJ1-1 | NA | NA | TRBV28 | CASSRTRGVSEAFF | TGTGCCAGCAGCCGTACAAGGGGGGTAAGTGAAGCTTTCTTT
TRBJ2-2 | NA | TRBD1 | TRBV27 | CASSLGTGGGELFF | TGTGCCAGCAGTCTCGGGACAGGGGGCGGGGAGCTGTTTTTT
TRBJ2-3 | NA | TRBD2 | TRBV19 | CASSGLAGGHTQYF | TGTGCCAGTAGTGGGTTAGCGGGGGGACATACGCAGTATTTT
TRBJ2-1 | NA | NA | TRBV29-1 | CSVELLTVSYNEQFF | TGCAGCGTTGAATTACTAACAGTCTCCTACAATGAGCAGTTCTTC
TRBJ1-1 | NA | NA | TRBV28 | CASSLRGTLTEAFF | TGTGCCAGCAGTTTAAGGGGAACTTTGACTGAAGCTTTCTTT